This note documents a single T cell receptor (beta chain) sequence. CDR3 size: 14 residues. V lost 3 bases, J lost 7 bases, and 16 bases lay in between. Germline-derived CDR1 and CDR2 are MNHEY and SMNVEV (reference sequence). The sample is drawn from a study of blood T cell repertoires in COVID-19. At the level of the study: The samples span acute and convalescent COVID-19 from the United States, Italy and Spain. From T cells, B-cell-depleted T cells, or PBMCs came the material, which was cDNA or gDNA.

Authors' analysis steps: How many nucleated cells were present was estimated from reference gene primer amplification. The assay was immunoSEQ multiplex PCR, and TCRdb's table has in-frame clones only and misses some. The D gene and trimming were derived from the DNA, and the V and J assignments and clone size from that table. The table has roughly 200,000 clones, around 90% seen once. This sequence originates from a man aged 45-60 years with acute or convalescent COVID-19. V usage is TRBV27 and J usage is TRBJ2-7; a possible D gene is TRBD1 (6 bases). The sequenced material came from peripheral blood. This chain's CDR3 is CASSLAGTLFEQYF. CDR3 DNA sequence: TGTGCCAGCAGTTTGGCTGGGACACTCTTTGAGCAGTACTTC.